The sequence of this T cell receptor (beta chain) was determined in a study of T cells in Graves' hyperthyroidism and ophthalmopathy. Overall study findings and caveats: Among thyroid clonotypes expanded above 0.001, most also appeared in blood. Ophthalmopathy got predicted by the model a median roughly 6.1 months before its onset.

For this clonotype: What it recognizes is unknown.

A patient was excluded if there was uncontrolled infection, other autoimmune disease, pregnancy or lactation. Fresh peripheral blood, roughly 9.3 ml, was the source of the PBMCs. RNA transcripts yielded amplified TCR beta CDR3 regions. The HTBI primer set drove a first-round RT-PCR of the TCR CDR3. A single record per CDR3 protein comes from TCRdb applying MiXCR to the multiplex PCR reads. The sample records hundreds of thousands of distinct CDR3 sequences, about two fifths being singletons. CDR3 length: 13 amino acids. The V gene's germline CDR1 is SGHTA and CDR2 FQGNSA. Deletions cut 6 bases from V and 4 bases from J, with 12 bases between.

The sequence derives from a man aged 18 to 35 with Graves' hyperthyroidism. V usage is TRBV7-2 and J usage is TRBJ1-1, with D tentatively TRBD1 (6 bases). The sequencing input was blood. As DNA, the CDR3 is TGTGCCAGCAGTTCAGACAGGAGCACTGAAGCTTTCTTT. Encoded protein: CASSSDRSTEAFF.